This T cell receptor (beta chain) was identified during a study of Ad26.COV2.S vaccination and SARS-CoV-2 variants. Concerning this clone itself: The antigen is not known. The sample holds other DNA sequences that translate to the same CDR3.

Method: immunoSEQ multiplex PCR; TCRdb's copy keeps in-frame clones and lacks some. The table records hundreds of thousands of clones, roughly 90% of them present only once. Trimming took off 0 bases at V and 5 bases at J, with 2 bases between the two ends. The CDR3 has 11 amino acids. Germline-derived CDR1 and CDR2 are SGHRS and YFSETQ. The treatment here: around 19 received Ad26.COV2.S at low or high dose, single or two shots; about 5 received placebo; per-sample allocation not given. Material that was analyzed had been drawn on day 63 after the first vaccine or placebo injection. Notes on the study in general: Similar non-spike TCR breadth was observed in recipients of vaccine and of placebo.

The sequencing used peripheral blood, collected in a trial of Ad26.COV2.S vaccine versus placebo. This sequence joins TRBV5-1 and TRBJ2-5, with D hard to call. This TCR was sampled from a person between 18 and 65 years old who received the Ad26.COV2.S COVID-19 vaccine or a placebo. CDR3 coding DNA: TGCGCCAGCAGCTTGGCTGAGACCCAGTACTTC. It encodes CASSLAETQYF.